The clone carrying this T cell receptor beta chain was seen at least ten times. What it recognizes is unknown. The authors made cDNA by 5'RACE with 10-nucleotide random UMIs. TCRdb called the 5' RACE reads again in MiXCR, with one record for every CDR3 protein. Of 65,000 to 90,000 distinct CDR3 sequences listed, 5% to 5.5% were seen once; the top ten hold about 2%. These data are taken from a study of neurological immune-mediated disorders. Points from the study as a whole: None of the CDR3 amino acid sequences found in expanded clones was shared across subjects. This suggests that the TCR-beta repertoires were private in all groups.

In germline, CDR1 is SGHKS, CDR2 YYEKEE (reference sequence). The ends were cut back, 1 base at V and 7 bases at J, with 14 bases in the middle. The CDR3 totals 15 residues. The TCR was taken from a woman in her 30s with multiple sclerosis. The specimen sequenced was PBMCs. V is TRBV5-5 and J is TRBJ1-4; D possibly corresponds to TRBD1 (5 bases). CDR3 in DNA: TGTGCCAGCAGCTTGCTGGACGTCGGGGCTGAAAAACTGTTTTTT. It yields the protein CASSLLDVGAEKLFF.